The clone carrying this T cell receptor beta chain was counted many times. Its specificity is not known. This entry comes from a study of CD8 T cells in ankylosing spondylitis. Study-wide results and limits: Disease-linked clones were CD8+ and relatively rare in peripheral blood. Within matched ankylosing spondylitis synovial fluid, disease-linked clones were reportedly significantly enriched.

TCRdb independently ran MiXCR on the 5' RACE reads; one entry per CDR3 protein. The sample yields about 320,000 distinct CDR3 sequences, 11% seen once. The CDR3 is 16 residues long. The germline V gene has CDR1 SGDLS and CDR2 YYNGEE. V trimming: 4 bases; J trimming: 9 bases; junction bases outside the gene matches: 17. The chain uses TRBV9 and TRBJ2-7, with 9 bases fitting TRBD1. The sequenced material came from blood, either unsorted or a sorted T cell fraction (not recorded which). This receptor was identified in a female donor with ankylosing spondylitis or in good health (not recorded which). DNA of the CDR3: TGTGCCAGCAGCCTCGGTACGGGACAGGGAAGGACAGGGCAGTACTTC. Encoded protein: CASSLGTGQGRTGQYF.